One sample yielded the 9 T cell receptor beta chains listed below, sequenced in a study of blood T cell repertoires in COVID-19 (dated by TCRdb to the early 2020s). The receptor library was made with the immunoSEQ multiplex PCR assay. TCRdb re-hosts the immuneACCESS table, in-frame sequences only. Its copies lack some clones; in the studies checked, an unresolved V gene accounts for under half of them, and the cause for the rest is not known. The sample table lists about 320,000 clones, roughly 90% of them with a count of one. The ten largest account for about 4% of the sample. The sequencing sample was made of PBMCs or T cells enriched from blood (not recorded which). The receptor set was obtained from a woman under 40 who had been exposed to COVID-19.

J is TRBJ2-1 and V is TRBV6-5; no clear D gene. The CDR3 runs 13 residues. V gave up 2 bases and J gave up 6 bases, with 8 bases separating them. Looked up from germline, CDR1 is MNHEY and CDR2 is SVGAGI. The CDR3 nucleotides read TGTGCCAGCAGTTACCCCCCAGGCAATGAGCAGTTCTTC. Its translation is CASSYPPGNEQFF.

The rearrangement links TRBV10-3 to TRBJ1-2, with TRBD1 matching 11 bases. In germline, CDR1 is ENHRY, CDR2 SYGVKD. Trimming at V came to 8 bases and at J to 7 bases, leaving 12 bases not matched to a gene. The CDR3 has 15 amino acids. CDR3 nucleotides: TGTGCCATCTTGGGGTCGGACAGGGGGCTAGGTGGCTACACCTTC. Residues: CAILGSDRGLGGYTF.

The chain has TRBV7-3 and TRBJ2-2; no clear D. CDR3 length: 12 amino acids. The V and J ends lost 5 bases and 8 bases respectively, with 9 bases between them. CDR1 is SGHTA, CDR2 FQGTGA, per germline. CDR3 in DNA: TGTGCCAGCAGCGCCGTCGGGGGGGAGCTGTTTTTT. Residues: CASSAVGGELFF.

The rearrangement uses TRBV5-1 and TRBJ1-2, with a possible D match to TRBD1 (6 bases). The CDR3 is made up of 12 amino acids. The V end was cut by 8 bases, the J end by 5 bases, with 13 bases between. Germline CDR1 reads SGHRS; CDR2 reads YFSETQ. The CDR3 is CASRIGQYGYTF. The CDR3 DNA is TGCGCCAGTCGAATAGGACAGTATGGCTACACCTTC.

V is TRBV20-1 and J is TRBJ2-1, with unresolved D. This CDR3 spans 11 amino acids. CDR1 DFQATT and CDR2 SNEGSKA come from the germline V gene (reference sequence). V was clipped by 1 base and J by 8 bases, with 6 bases between them. CDR3 DNA sequence: TGCAGTGCTAGAGGGCACCATGAGCAGTTCTTC. Translated: CSARGHHEQFF.

This chain links TRBV6-2 or TRBV6-3 with TRBJ2-2, with TRBD2 matching 10 bases. CDR3 length equals 15 residues. J gave up 5 bases and V 6 bases, and 6 bases lay outside the gene matches. Germline V CDR1 and CDR2: MNHEY, SVGEGT. CDR3 sequence (DNA): TGTGCCAGCAGCCTACTAGCGGGGCGAACCGGGGAGCTGTTTTTT. This codes for CASSLLAGRTGELFF.

The chain combines TRBV24-1 with TRBJ2-7; the D gene is possibly TRBD1 (6 bases). Between the trimmed V and J ends, which lost 1 base and 1 base, there was a span of 13 bases. Germline CDR1 KGHDR, CDR2 SFDVKD. The CDR3 sequence is 16 residues long. The CDR3 DNA reads as TGTGCCACCAGTGATTTTTCTACAGGGTTGTCCTACGAGCAGTACTTC. It codes for CATSDFSTGLSYEQYF.

This CDR3 reads CASSVQYRTERAFF. The CDR3 coding sequence is TGTGCCAGCAGTGTTCAATACCGGACAGAACGGGCTTTCTTT. The chain carries TRBV2 and TRBJ1-1; D might be TRBD1 (6 bases). The ends were cut back, 4 bases at V and 11 bases at J, with 20 bases in the middle. The CDR3 length is 14 residues. CDR1 is SNHLY and CDR2 is FYNNEI in the germline V gene.

The V gene is TRBV21-1, the J gene TRBJ1-1; the table's D call of TRBD1 was not tested on the DNA. TRBV21-1 counts as a pseudogene. CDR3 length: 15 residues. The CDR3 loop reads CASSKGQGASTEAFF. The CDR3 DNA is TGTGCCAGCAGCAAAGGGCAGGGGGCGAGCACTGAAGCTTTCTTT.